This TCR beta chain was retrieved from a study of tumor and adjacent non-tumor tissue in lung cancer. The template was RNA from unsorted bulk tissue. The CDR3 runs 17 residues. Germline V gene sequence: CDR1 SGHRS, CDR2 YFSETQ. Three rounds of nested PCR, following a modified ARM-PCR protocol, produced the TCRbeta library. MiXCR was run by TCRdb on the multiplex PCR reads, yielding one entry per CDR3 protein. The table includes tens of thousands of distinct CDR3 sequences, roughly two thirds detected once. With regard to this clonotype: An end of the junction does not agree with germline; a read error may underlie this.

The clonotype was recovered from a woman aged 40 to 49 with non-small cell lung cancer. Sequencing used lung tumor tissue. The rearrangement joins TRBV5-1 to TRBJ1-5; 7 nucleotides match TRBD1. The CDR3 reads CANSLRLDRRSNQPQHF. The CDR3 DNA sequence: TGCGCCAACAGCTTGAGGCTGGACAGGAGGAGCAATCAACCCCAGCATTTT. The whole variable domain, filled in from reference TRBV5-1 and TRBJ1-5, reads KAGVTQTPRYLIKTRGQQVTLSCSPISGHRSVSWYQQTPGQGLQFLFEYFSETQRNKGNFPGRFSGRQFSNSRSEMNVSTLELGDSALYLCANSLRLDRRSNQPQHFGDGTRLSIL.